Below, 17 T cell receptor beta chains from the same sample are listed, as sequenced in a study of T cells in Graves' hyperthyroidism and ophthalmopathy (dated by TCRdb to between 2017 and 2020). Library method: multiplex PCR. For sequencing, an Illumina HiSeq 2000 was employed. The TCR beta CDR3 regions were amplified from RNA transcripts. The TCR CDR3 was subjected to a first round of RT-PCR using the HTBI primer set and the Qiagen OneStep RT-PCR kit. Starting from the raw public reads, TCRdb applied fastp trimming at Q25, assembled clones with MiXCR and retained in-frame beta chains. Here each entry gathers all rows of one CDR3 protein and keeps the most common genes and DNA. The sample has hundreds of thousands of distinct CDR3 sequences on record, approximately 14% of them singletons. In total, the top ten clones hold roughly 10% of the sample. Sequenced: blood. Source of these receptors: a young woman with Graves' hyperthyroidism.

The chain recombines TRBV14 with TRBJ1-1, with 7 bases fitting TRBD1. The CDR3 runs to 16 residues. Trimming removed 5 bases from V and 0 bases from J; junction bases left unmatched: 9. Germline CDR1 and CDR2: SGHDN and FVKESK. CDR3 in amino acids: CASSGRTGPMNTEAFF. CDR3 nucleotide sequence: TGTGCCAGCAGCGGACGGACAGGCCCTATGAACACTGAAGCTTTCTTT.

This clonotype was counted only a few times. The chain links TRBV7-2 to TRBJ1-1; perhaps TRBD1 as D (6 bases). Trimming took off 4 bases at V and 1 base at J, with 13 bases between the two ends. Germline CDR1 is SGHTA and CDR2 is FQGNSA. The CDR3 runs to 15 residues. The CDR3 protein is CASSSRTDKNTEAFF. DNA of the CDR3: TGTGCCAGCAGCTCCCGGACAGACAAGAACACTGAAGCTTTCTTT.

The chain combines TRBV4-1 with TRBJ2-7; D gene unclear. Germline CDR1 MGHRA, CDR2 YSYEKL. Trimming pared 6 bases from V and 2 bases from J, leaving 17 bases between. This CDR3 spans 15 amino acids. The DNA of the CDR3 is TGCGCCAGCAGTCCCCCCCAAGGGTACCCCTACGAGCAGTACTTC. Residues: CASSPPQGYPYEQYF.

The V and J genes are TRBV9 and TRBJ1-5, with TRBD1 matching over 7 bases. The J segment lost 0 bases and the V segment lost 5 bases, leaving 11 bases of the junction unmatched. The CDR3 consists of 17 residues. Germline CDR1 reads SGDLS; CDR2 reads YYNGEE. The CDR3 here is CASRRLTQGYSNQPQHF. As DNA, the CDR3 is TGTGCCAGCAGGAGATTAACACAGGGGTATAGCAATCAGCCCCAGCATTTT.

This clonotype was detected a few times. This sequence joins TRBV2 and TRBJ1-5; D is uncertain. Trimming shortened V by 3 bases and J by 1 base, and 13 bases separated the two germline ends. Germline V gene lookup returns CDR1 SNHLY and CDR2 FYNNEI. The CDR3 extends over 16 amino acids. CDR3 in DNA: TGTGCCAGCAGTGACCCCAGACTTATAAGCAATCAGCCCCAGCATTTT. Translating it yields CASSDPRLISNQPQHF.

The chain combines TRBV30 with TRBJ2-3; weak D call: TRBD1 (7 bases). Trimming cost V 4 bases and J 4 bases, with 9 bases left between them. CDR1 is GTSNPN and CDR2 is SVGIG in the germline V gene (reference sequence). This CDR3 comprises 12 residues. This chain's CDR3 is CAWTGGPDTQYF. In nucleotides, the CDR3 is TGTGCCTGGACAGGGGGGCCAGATACGCAGTATTTT.

The chain employs TRBV19 and TRBJ2-7, with 7 bases that match TRBD2. The CDR3 runs to 14 residues. In germline, CDR1 is LNHDA, CDR2 SQIVND (reference sequence). Losses at the gene ends were 6 bases for V and 2 bases for J; bases not matched to a gene: 7. CDR3 sequence reads: CASRSSGTTYEQYF. The CDR3 DNA reads TGTGCCAGTAGATCTTCCGGGACTACCTACGAGCAGTACTTC.

The J gene is TRBJ2-7, the V gene TRBV5-4; 10 nucleotides match TRBD1. This CDR3 has 15 amino acids. Trimming took 5 bases from V and 2 from J; bases not matched to a gene: 7. Germline loops: CDR1 SGHNT, CDR2 YYREEE (reference sequence). The CDR3 DNA is TGTGCCAGCAGTCGACAGGGGGCTGGTACCTACGAGCAGTACTTC. It encodes CASSRQGAGTYEQYF.

This clonotype was counted ten times or more. The chain combines TRBV13 with TRBJ1-1; D gene unclear. This CDR3 comprises 14 residues. V was trimmed by 5 bases and J by 3 bases, leaving 13 bases between them. CDR1 PRHDT and CDR2 FYEKMQ come from the germline V gene (reference sequence). Here the CDR3 reads CASSPPLRDTEAFF. The CDR3 DNA is TGTGCCAGCAGCCCTCCCCTTAGGGACACTGAAGCTTTCTTT. The full variable domain, its missing parts supplied by reference TRBV13 and TRBJ1-1, is AAGVIQSPRHLIKEKRETATLKCYPIPRHDTVYWYQQGPGQDPQFLISFYEKMQSDKGSIPDRFSAQQFSDYHSELNMSSLELGDSALYFCASSPPLRDTEAFFGQGTRLTVV.

This clonotype showed up many times. V usage is TRBV12-3 or TRBV12-4 and J usage is TRBJ2-7, with D maybe TRBD1 (5 bases). V was pared by 6 bases and J by 2 bases, with 14 bases between. The CDR3 totals 14 residues. The CDR3 nucleotides read TGTGCCAGCAGCCAGGGCCAGCCGACCTACGAGCAGTACTTC. It encodes CASSQGQPTYEQYF.

The genes are TRBV4-1 and TRBJ2-5, with D possibly matching TRBD2 (5 bases). V was cut by 0 bases and J by 4 bases, with 18 bases left in between. This CDR3 has 17 residues. Germline V gene data show CDR1 as MGHRA and CDR2 as YSYEKL. CDR3 nucleotide sequence: TGCGCCAGCAGCCAAGATCTAGTAGGGCGGGCTGGAGAGACCCAGTACTTC. Its translation: CASSQDLVGRAGETQYF.

The V gene is TRBV7-8, the J gene TRBJ2-7; 13 bases fit TRBD2. Germline V lookup: CDR1 SGHVS, CDR2 FQNEAQ. The CDR3 is made up of 18 amino acids. V lost 5 bases and J lost 1; bases outside the gene matches: 11. This CDR3 reads CASSDGLAGVSSSYEQYF. The CDR3 region has the DNA TGTGCCAGCAGCGATGGACTAGCGGGGGTTAGCTCGTCCTACGAGCAGTACTTC.

This clonotype was counted at least ten times. CDR3 sequence (DNA): TGTGCCAGTCGTTTTGGCGGGTTAGGTACCGGGGAGCTGTTTTTT. Amino acid sequence: CASRFGGLGTGELFF. The chain employs TRBV30 and TRBJ2-2; possibly TRBD2 for D (5 bases). Trimming cost V 8 bases and J 5 bases, with 21 bases left between them. Germline CDR1 reads GTSNPN; CDR2 reads SVGIG (reference sequence). CDR3 size: 15 residues. Combining the CDR3 with reference TRBV30 and TRBJ2-2 gives the whole variable domain SQTIHQWPATLVQPVGSPLSLECTVEGTSNPNLYWYRQAAGRGLQLLFYSVGIGQISSEVPQNLSASRPQDRQFILSSKKLLLSDSGFYLCASRFGGLGTGELFFGEGSRLTVL.

This clonotype showed up many times. The V and J genes are TRBV12-3 or TRBV12-4 and TRBJ2-5, with D perhaps TRBD1 or TRBD2 (5 bases each). Trimming removed 6 bases from V and 13 bases from J, with 21 bases in between. This CDR3 is built from 13 residues. The CDR3: CASSQIRDGPLYF. The CDR3 nucleotides are TGTGCCAGCAGCCAGATCCGGGACGGCCCATTGTACTTC.

This clonotype has only a few counts. The V gene is TRBV7-9, the J gene TRBJ1-5, with TRBD1 as a possible D gene (5 bases). Germline V lookup: CDR1 SEHNR, CDR2 FQNEAQ (reference sequence). The CDR3 totals 15 residues. Trimming left V 0 bases short and J 5 bases short, with 11 bases between. The CDR3 DNA sequence: TGTGCCAGCAGCTTAGCGGGAGACAGCGATCAGCCCCAGCATTTT. Translated: CASSLAGDSDQPQHF. The full variable domain, with the rest looked up from reference TRBV7-9 and TRBJ1-5, is DTGVSQNPRHKITKRGQNVTFRCDPISEHNRLYWYRQTLGQGPEFLTYFQNEAQLEKSRLLSDRFSAERPKGSFSTLEIQRTEQGDSAMYLCASSLAGDSDQPQHFGDGTRLSIL.

Comments on this clonotype: A much more abundant neighbour one base away suggests this may be a read error. This sequence joins TRBV20-1 and TRBJ2-7, with unresolved D. This CDR3 is 14 amino acids long. Trimming stripped 4 bases from V and 0 bases from J, with 13 bases between. Germline-derived CDR1 and CDR2 are DFQATT and SNEGSKA (reference sequence). The CDR3 loop is CSAKRTVSSYEQYF. Written as DNA, the CDR3 is TGCAGTGCTAAACGGACGGTCAGCTCCTACGAGCAGTACTTC.

This clonotype was seen only a few times. This chain joins TRBV11-3 and TRBJ2-2; D remains unclear. CDR1 and CDR2 from the germline V gene are SGHNT and YENEEA. V was shortened by 7 bases and J by 3 bases, with 12 bases between the two germline ends. This CDR3 is built from 14 residues. The chain's CDR3 is CASTRYPYTGELFF. The CDR3 region has the DNA TGTGCCAGCACCCGCTACCCCTACACCGGGGAGCTGTTTTTT.